The clone carrying this TCR beta chain appeared once. The data stem from a study of control samples from healthy donors and cancer patients. This CDR3 spans 13 amino acids. Trimming took 4 bases from V and 1 from J, leaving 7 bases between them. Germline CDR1 reads LGHDT; CDR2 reads YNNKEL (reference sequence). Generated by immunoSEQ multiplex PCR, the TCRdb table keeps only in-frame clones and is missing some. The data show some 150,000 clones, around 90% seen once. The receptor was derived from a man aged 30-40 years in good health. The sequencing sample was made of blood. This chain uses TRBV3-1 (or the pseudogene TRBV3-2) with TRBJ1-2; D gene uncertain. The CDR3 loop reads CASSLPGNYGYTF. The CDR3 region has the DNA TGTGCCAGCAGCCTTCCTGGTAACTATGGCTACACCTTC.